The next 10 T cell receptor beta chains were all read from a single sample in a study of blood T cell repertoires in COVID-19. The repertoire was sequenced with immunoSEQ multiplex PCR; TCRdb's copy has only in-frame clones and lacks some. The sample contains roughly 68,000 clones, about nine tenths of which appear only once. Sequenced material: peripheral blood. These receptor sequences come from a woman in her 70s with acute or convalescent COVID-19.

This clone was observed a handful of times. This CDR3 reads CASSLGPGDNSPLHF. CDR3 sequence (DNA): TGTGCCAGCAGCTTAGGCCCCGGGGATAATTCACCCCTCCACTTT. The chain is built from TRBV7-2 and TRBJ1-6; unclear D gene. CDR3 length: 15 residues. The V and J ends lost 1 base and 5 bases respectively, with 9 bases between them. Germline CDR1 reads SGHTA; CDR2 reads FQGNSA.

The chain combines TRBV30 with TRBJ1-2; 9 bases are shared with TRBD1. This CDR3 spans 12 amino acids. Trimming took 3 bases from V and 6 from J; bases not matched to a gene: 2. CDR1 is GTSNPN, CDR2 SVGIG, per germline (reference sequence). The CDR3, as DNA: TGTGCCTGGAGGGACAGGGGCCATGGCTACACCTTC. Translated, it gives CAWRDRGHGYTF. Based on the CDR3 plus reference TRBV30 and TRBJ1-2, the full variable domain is SQTIHQWPATLVQPVGSPLSLECTVEGTSNPNLYWYRQAAGRGLQLLFYSVGIGQISSEVPQNLSASRPQDRQFILSSKKLLLSDSGFYLCAWRDRGHGYTFGSGTRLTVV.

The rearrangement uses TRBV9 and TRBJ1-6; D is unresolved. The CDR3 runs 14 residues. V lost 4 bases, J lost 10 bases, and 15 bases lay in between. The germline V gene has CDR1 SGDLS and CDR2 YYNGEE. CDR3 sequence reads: CASSPFGKGSPLHF. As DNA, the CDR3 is TGTGCCAGCAGCCCGTTCGGGAAAGGATCACCCCTCCACTTT.

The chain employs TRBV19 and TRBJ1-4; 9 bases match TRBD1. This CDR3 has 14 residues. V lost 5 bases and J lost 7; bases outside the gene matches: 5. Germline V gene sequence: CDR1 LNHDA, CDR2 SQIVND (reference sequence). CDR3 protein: CASSPQGAAEKLFF. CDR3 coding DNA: TGTGCCAGTAGTCCACAGGGGGCGGCTGAAAAACTGTTTTTT.

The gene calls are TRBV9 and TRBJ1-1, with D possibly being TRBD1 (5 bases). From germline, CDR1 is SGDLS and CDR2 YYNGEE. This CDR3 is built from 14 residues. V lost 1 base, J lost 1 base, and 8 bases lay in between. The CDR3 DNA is TGTGCCAGCAGCGTAACAGGCCAGAACACTGAAGCTTTCTTT. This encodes CASSVTGQNTEAFF.

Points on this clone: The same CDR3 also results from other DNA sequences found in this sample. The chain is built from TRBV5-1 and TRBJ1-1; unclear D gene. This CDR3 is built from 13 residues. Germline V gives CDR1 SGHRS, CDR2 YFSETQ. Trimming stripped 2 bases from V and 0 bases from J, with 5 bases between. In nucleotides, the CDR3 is TGCGCCAGCAGCTTTTCCGTGAACACTGAAGCTTTCTTT. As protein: CASSFSVNTEAFF. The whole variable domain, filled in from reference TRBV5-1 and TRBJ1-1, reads KAGVTQTPRYLIKTRGQQVTLSCSPISGHRSVSWYQQTPGQGLQFLFEYFSETQRNKGNFPGRFSGRQFSNSRSEMNVSTLELGDSALYLCASSFSVNTEAFFGQGTRLTVV.

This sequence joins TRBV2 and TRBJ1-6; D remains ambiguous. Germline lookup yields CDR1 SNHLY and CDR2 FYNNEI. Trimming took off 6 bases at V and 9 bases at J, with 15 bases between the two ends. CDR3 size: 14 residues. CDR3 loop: CASRAGKISSPLHF. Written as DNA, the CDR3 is TGTGCCAGCAGGGCCGGGAAGATAAGTTCACCCCTCCACTTT.

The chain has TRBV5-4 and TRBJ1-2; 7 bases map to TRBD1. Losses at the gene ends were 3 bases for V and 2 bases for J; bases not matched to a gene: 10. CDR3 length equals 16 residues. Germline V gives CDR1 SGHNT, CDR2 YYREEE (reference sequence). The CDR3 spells CASSSRLGTVNYGYTF. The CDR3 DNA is TGTGCCAGCAGCTCCAGACTCGGGACAGTGAACTATGGCTACACCTTC. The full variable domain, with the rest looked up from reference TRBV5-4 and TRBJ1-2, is ETGVTQSPTHLIKTRGQQVTLRCSSQSGHNTVSWYQQALGQGPQFIFQYYREEENGRGNFPPRFSGLQFPNYSSELNVNALELDDSALYLCASSSRLGTVNYGYTFGSGTRLTVV.

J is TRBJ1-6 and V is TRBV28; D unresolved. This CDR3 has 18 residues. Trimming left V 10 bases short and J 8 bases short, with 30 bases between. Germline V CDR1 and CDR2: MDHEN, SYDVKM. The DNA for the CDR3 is TGTGCCACCTCGGCCTCCCGACGGGGAGTCTCTTTTTATTCACCCCTCCACTTT. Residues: CATSASRRGVSFYSPLHF.

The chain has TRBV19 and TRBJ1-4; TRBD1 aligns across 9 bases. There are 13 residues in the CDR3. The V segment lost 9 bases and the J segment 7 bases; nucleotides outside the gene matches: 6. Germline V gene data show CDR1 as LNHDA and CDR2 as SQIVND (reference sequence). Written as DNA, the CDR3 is TGTGCCAGCATGGACAGGGGAACTGAAAAACTGTTTTTT. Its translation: CASMDRGTEKLFF.